The 19 T cell receptor beta chains in this list originate from one sample, sequenced in a study of T cell repertoires in aging, cancer and after chemotherapy (dated by TCRdb to between 2018 and 2020). Sequencing used an Illumina MiSeq. Rearranged TRB sequences spanning V, D and J segments were amplified in a multiplex touch-down PCR with a mixed TRB-A/B primer pool. TCRdb reprocessed the public reads (quality trimming at Q25 with fastp, clone calling with MiXCR) and kept in-frame beta chains. Each record represents a unique CDR3 protein, reported with the most common genes and DNA among its rows. The sample records nearly 5,000 distinct CDR3 sequences, around a third of which are singletons. About 19% of the sample lies in the top ten. TCR beta rearrangements were amplified from genomic DNA extracted from peripheral blood rather than from sorted cells or RNA. Sample: blood. The receptor source for this set is a human donor with a blood cancer. The donor label of this sample is uncertain.

The V and J genes are TRBV6-5 and TRBJ1-1, with TRBD1 identical over 7 bases. The CDR3 has 13 amino acids. Germline V CDR1 and CDR2: MNHEY, SVGAGI. Unmatched junction bases numbered 1, after V lost 6 bases and J lost 0 bases. This CDR3 reads CASSDRVNTEAFF. The DNA of the CDR3 is TGTGCCAGCAGCGACAGGGTGAACACTGAAGCTTTCTTT.

The chain couples TRBV6-5 to TRBJ1-2; 9 nucleotides align to TRBD1. V trimming: 7 bases; J trimming: 1 base; junction bases outside the gene matches: 13. The CDR3 extends over 17 amino acids. Germline CDR1 MNHEY, CDR2 SVGAGI. For the CDR3, the DNA is TGTGCCAGCACCCCGGCGGGACAGGGATGGGGTAACTATGGCTACACCTTC. Amino acid sequence: CASTPAGQGWGNYGYTF.

By sample share, this clonotype is medium-sized. The chain is built from TRBV5-5 and TRBJ2-1; 7 bases fit TRBD1. The CDR3 loop spans 15 amino acids. V lost 0 bases, J lost 5 bases, and 5 bases stayed unmatched. CDR1 is SGHKS, CDR2 YYEKEE, per germline (reference sequence). As DNA, the CDR3 is TGTGCCAGCAGCTTGGAGGGGGCGGACCACAATGAGCAGTTCTTC. Amino acid sequence: CASSLEGADHNEQFF.

The chain is built from TRBV5-1 and TRBJ2-7; 11 bases are a match to TRBD1. The V gene end was trimmed by 2 bases and the J gene end by 6 bases; junction bases not matched to a gene: 4. Germline CDR1 reads SGHRS; CDR2 reads YFSETQ. The CDR3 extends over 14 amino acids. The chain's CDR3 is CASSLGQGASEQYF. CDR3 nucleotides: TGCGCCAGCAGCTTAGGACAGGGGGCAAGCGAGCAGTACTTC. Full variable domain (outside the CDR3, taken from reference TRBV5-1 and TRBJ2-7): KAGVTQTPRYLIKTRGQQVTLSCSPISGHRSVSWYQQTPGQGLQFLFEYFSETQRNKGNFPGRFSGRQFSNSRSEMNVSTLELGDSALYLCASSLGQGASEQYFGPGTRLTVT.

V gene TRBV7-9 combines with J gene TRBJ2-7, with a weak D call TRBD2 (6 bases). The CDR3 totals 16 residues. Trimming took 5 bases from V and 1 from J, leaving 18 bases between them. Looked up from germline, CDR1 is SEHNR and CDR2 is FQNEAQ (reference sequence). This CDR3 is CASSKSLEGWSYEQYF. The CDR3 DNA reads as TGTGCCAGCAGCAAGTCCTTGGAGGGCTGGTCCTACGAGCAGTACTTC.

The chain combines TRBV20-1 with TRBJ1-2; TRBD1 aligns across 11 bases. This CDR3 is 17 amino acids long. Trimming cost V 3 bases and J 3 bases; bases outside gene matches: 12. Germline CDR1 DFQATT, CDR2 SNEGSKA (reference sequence). The CDR3 DNA reads as TGCAGTGCTAGGGCGACAGTGGGGACAGGGGGAGACTATGGCTACACCTTC. The encoded protein is CSARATVGTGGDYGYTF.

By share of the sample, this clonotype is medium-sized (0.01 to 0.1%). J is TRBJ1-3 and V is TRBV6-5; 7 bases agree with TRBD1. This CDR3 has 14 amino acids. J gave up 3 bases and V 5 bases, and 4 bases lay outside the gene matches. Germline CDR1 and CDR2: MNHEY and SVGAGI. CDR3 amino acids: CASSTTGIGNTIYF. DNA for the CDR3: TGTGCCAGCAGTACGACAGGGATTGGAAACACCATATATTTT.

The chain links TRBV4-1 to TRBJ2-1; 11 bases line up with TRBD1. The CDR3 length is 15 residues. V lost 0 bases, J lost 10 bases, and 5 bases stayed unmatched. CDR1 and CDR2 (germline): MGHRA, YSYEKL. In DNA form, the CDR3 reads TGCGCCAGCAGCCAAGAAGGGACAGGGGGATACGAGCAGTTCTTC. Translation gives CASSQEGTGGYEQFF.

CDR3 coding DNA: TGCGCCAGCAGAACCACGGGGCGCTATACCGGGGAGCTGTTTTTT. Translated: CASRTTGRYTGELFF. This chain uses TRBV4-3 with TRBJ2-2, with D perhaps given as TRBD1 or TRBD2 (5 bases each). The V gene's germline CDR1 is LGHNA and CDR2 YSLEER. V was cut by 6 bases and J by 5 bases, with 16 bases left in between. CDR3 size: 15 residues.

Sample share makes this clonotype medium-sized. The chain couples TRBV27 to TRBJ1-6, with TRBD1 identical over 12 bases. This CDR3 has 15 amino acids. From germline, CDR1 is MNHEY and CDR2 SMNVEV (reference sequence). The trim removed 6 bases at V and 9 bases at J, leaving 6 bases unmatched. DNA of the CDR3: TGTGCCAGCAGGTCCGGGACAGGGGGCTCTTCACCCCTCCACTTT. Translation gives CASRSGTGGSSPLHF.

By sample share, this clonotype is medium-sized (0.01 to 0.1%). The chain employs TRBV12-3 or TRBV12-4 and TRBJ1-2, with D possibly matching TRBD1 (5 bases). CDR3 size: 13 residues. The V gene lost 5 bases and the J gene lost 8 bases, with 15 bases spanning the gap. CDR3 nucleotide sequence: TGTGCCAGCAGTCCCCGACAGACAAGGGGCTACACCTTC. It codes for CASSPRQTRGYTF.

The chain combines TRBV7-2 with TRBJ2-1, with D maybe TRBD1 (5 bases). The CDR3 totals 13 residues. V was trimmed by 7 bases and J by 4 bases, leaving 11 bases between them. Per germline, CDR1 SGHTA and CDR2 FQGNSA. The CDR3, as DNA: TGTGCCAGCAACTGGGGCGATTACAATGAGCAGTTCTTC. This encodes CASNWGDYNEQFF.

The rearrangement links TRBV7-6 to TRBJ2-7; perhaps TRBD1 as D (5 bases). The DNA end favors TRBJ2-5, so the J call may be wrong. CDR3 length: 12 residues. The germline V gene encodes CDR1 SGHVS and CDR2 FNYEAQ. In DNA, the CDR3 is TGTGCCAGCAGCCGCCAGGGAGAGACCCAGTACTTC. It is translated as CASSRQGETQYF.

In this sample, this clonotype turned up a few times. The rearrangement joins TRBV15 to TRBJ1-2; 10 nucleotides align to TRBD1. This CDR3 comprises 15 residues. The germline gives CDR1 LNHNV, CDR2 YYDKDF (reference sequence). Trimming took 1 base from V and 12 from J; bases not matched to a gene: 11. The CDR3 DNA is TGTGCCACCAGCAGAGGCGGACAGGGGGAACTATGGAACACCTTC. The encoded protein is CATSRGGQGELWNTF.

The rearrangement joins TRBV27 to TRBJ2-4; maybe TRBD2 (6 bases). With 8 bases removed from V and 0 bases from J, the gap between germline ends came to 20 bases. Germline V gives CDR1 MNHEY, CDR2 SMNVEV (reference sequence). CDR3 length equals 17 residues. CDR3 protein: CASSPLLGGLAKNIQYF. The CDR3 DNA follows: TGTGCCAGCTCTCCCCTCCTTGGGGGACTAGCCAAAAACATTCAGTACTTC.

This chain links TRBV4-3 with TRBJ2-1; possible D gene TRBD1, 6 bases. CDR3 length: 17 amino acids. CDR1 and CDR2 (germline): LGHNA, YSLEER. V dropped 6 bases and J dropped 0 bases, with 18 bases sitting between them. This chain's CDR3 is CASSHLTRGSSYNEQFF. The CDR3 nucleotides read TGCGCCAGCAGTCATTTGACGAGGGGGAGCTCCTACAATGAGCAGTTCTTC.

The chain recombines TRBV6-5 with TRBJ1-5; 8 bases are a match to TRBD1. The ends lost 0 bases at V and 4 bases at J; junction bases unmatched: 2. Germline CDR1 MNHEY, CDR2 SVGAGI. The CDR3 has 15 residues. As DNA, the CDR3 is TGTGCCAGCAGTTACTCTCGGGACAGGAATCAGCCCCAGCATTTT. Translating gives CASSYSRDRNQPQHF.

The V and J genes are TRBV7-2 and TRBJ2-7, with TRBD1 as a possible D gene (7 bases). The CDR3 is made up of 14 amino acids. V was clipped by 5 bases and J by 2 bases, with 13 bases between them. Germline CDR1 reads SGHTA; CDR2 reads FQGNSA. The DNA for the CDR3 is TGTGCCAGCAGCCGGCGGGACAGAACCTACGAGCAGTACTTC. It yields the protein CASSRRDRTYEQYF. Supplemented by reference TRBV7-2 and TRBJ2-7, the full variable domain reads GAGVSQSPSNKVTEKGKDVELRCDPISGHTALYWYRQSLGQGLEFLIYFQGNSAPDKSGLPSDRFSAERTGGSVSTLTIQRTQQEDSAVYLCASSRRDRTYEQYFGPGTRLTVT.

By proportion, this clonotype is medium-sized. The rearrangement joins TRBV24-1 to TRBJ2-1; D unclear. Per the germline V gene, CDR1 is KGHDR and CDR2 is SFDVKD. The germline V and J ends were trimmed by 3 bases and 12 bases, with 20 bases remaining between them. CDR3 length equals 15 residues. Here the CDR3 reads CATSDPASHAVGQFF. The CDR3 nucleotides are TGTGCCACCAGTGATCCCGCTTCACACGCCGTGGGGCAGTTCTTC.